The present T cell receptor beta chain was sequenced within a study of blood T cell repertoires in COVID-19. Some clones are missing from TCRdb's copy, which holds only in-frame ones; the method was immunoSEQ multiplex PCR. The top ten clones hold over 10% of a sample with under 250,000 clones, 80% of them seen once. The germline gives CDR1 SGHNT, CDR2 YYREEE (reference sequence). With 7 bases removed from V and 3 bases from J, the gap between germline ends came to 18 bases. The CDR3 runs to 15 residues. J is TRBJ2-3 and V is TRBV5-4; TRBD1 is a possible D gene (7 bases). The TCR was taken from a human donor in a cohort sampled during active COVID-19. Material: peripheral blood. Here the CDR3 reads CASGPRRGDTDTQYF. The DNA for the CDR3 is TGTGCCAGCGGACCCCGCAGGGGGGATACAGATACGCAGTATTTT.